The clone carrying this TCR beta chain was counted only a few times. What it binds is unknown. This beta chain is a stray read from a library made for alpha chains; its abundance is not meaningful. This sample is drawn from a study of spatial heterogeneity in lung cancer. Regarding the study as a whole: One measure, the expanded intratumoral alpha and beta TCR count, tracked tumor mutation counts.

Regarding time point: sample taken at primary tumor resection. In each case, whole RNA from tumor, nontumor lung or frozen PBMC was sequenced unsorted. Every TCR cDNA molecule bore its own unique molecular identifier. Each CDR3 protein gets one entry after TCRdb re-called the 5' RACE reads with MiXCR. Seen here are 10,000 or so distinct CDR3 sequences, about 12% observed once, and the top ten hold over 9.5%. The receptor was derived from a male donor with early-stage non-small cell lung cancer. Material: lung tumor tissue, obtained at surgery.

Written as DNA, the CDR3 is TGTGCCAGCAGCCAACTCTATCCTGGGGAGCTGTTTTTT. Protein sequence: CASSQLYPGELFF. This chain connects TRBV6-2 or TRBV6-3 to TRBJ2-2; the D is unclear. Germline assignment: CDR1 MNHEY and CDR2 SVGEGT. The CDR3 runs to 13 residues. Trimming took off 6 bases at V and 8 bases at J, with 13 bases between the two ends.